Sequencing of this TCR beta chain was carried out in a study of CD8+ T cells in alopecia areata. Study at large: Those treated were given oral tofacitinib at 5 to 10 mg twice daily. A 6-month off-drug phase came after tofacitinib, which had lasted 6 to 18 months.

In its sample, this clone was seen once. A much larger clone differs from this one at a single base, so this may be a read error. After isolation, RNA underwent reverse transcription to generate cDNA as the sequencing template. This table comes from immunoSEQ multiplex PCR, and its TCRdb copy is limited to in-frame clones, with some not included. Found here are hundreds of thousands of clones, 67% of them singletons; the top ten hold around 1.2%. Trimming left V 3 bases short and J 0 bases short, with 6 bases between. The germline CDR1 and CDR2 sequences are MGHDK and SYGVNS. The CDR3 has 15 residues.

V usage is TRBV25-1 and J usage is TRBJ2-6; weak D call: TRBD1 (5 bases). The clonotype was recovered from a human donor with alopecia areata. The material was CD4+ T cells sorted from blood, obtained at week 0. The CDR3 nucleotides read TGTGCCAGCAGTGACGACAGCTCTGGGGCCAACGTCCTGACTTTC. Translating it yields CASSDDSSGANVLTF.